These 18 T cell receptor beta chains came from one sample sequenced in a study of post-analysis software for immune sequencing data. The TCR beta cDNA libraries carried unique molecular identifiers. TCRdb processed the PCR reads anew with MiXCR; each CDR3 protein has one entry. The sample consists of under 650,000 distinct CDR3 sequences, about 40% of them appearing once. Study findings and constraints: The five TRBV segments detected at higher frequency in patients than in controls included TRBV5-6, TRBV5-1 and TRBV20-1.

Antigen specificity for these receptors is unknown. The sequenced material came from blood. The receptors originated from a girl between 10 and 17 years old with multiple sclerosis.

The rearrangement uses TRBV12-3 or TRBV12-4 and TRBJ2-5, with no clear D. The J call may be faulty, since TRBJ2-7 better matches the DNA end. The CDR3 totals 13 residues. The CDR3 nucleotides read TGTGCCAGCAGTCCAACCCCTCTCTACGAGCAGTACTTC. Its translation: CASSPTPLYEQYF.

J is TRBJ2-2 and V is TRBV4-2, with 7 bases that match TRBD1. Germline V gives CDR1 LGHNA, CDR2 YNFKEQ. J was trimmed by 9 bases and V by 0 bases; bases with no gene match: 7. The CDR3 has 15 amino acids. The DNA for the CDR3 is TGTGCCAGCAGCCAAGAAGGGGGCCGGGGATGGGAGCTGTTTTTT. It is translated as CASSQEGGRGWELFF.

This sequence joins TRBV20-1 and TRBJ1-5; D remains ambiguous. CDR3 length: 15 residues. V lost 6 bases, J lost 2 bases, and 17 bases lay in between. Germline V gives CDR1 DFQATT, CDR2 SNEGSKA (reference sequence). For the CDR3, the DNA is TGCAGTGCCCCTTTACAGAGTGGGGGCAATCAGCCCCAGCATTTT. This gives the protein CSAPLQSGGNQPQHF.

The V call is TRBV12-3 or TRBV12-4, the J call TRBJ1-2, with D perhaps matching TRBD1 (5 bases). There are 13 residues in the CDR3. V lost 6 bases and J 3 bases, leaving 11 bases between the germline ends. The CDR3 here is CASRPTGDYGYTF. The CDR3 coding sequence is TGTGCCAGCAGACCTACAGGTGACTATGGCTACACCTTC.

This chain's CDR3 is CSGRDRDSYEQYF. The CDR3 DNA is TGCAGCGGCCGGGACAGGGACTCCTACGAGCAGTACTTC. This rearrangement joins TRBV29-1 to TRBJ2-7, with TRBD1 identical over 9 bases. CDR1 is SQVTM, CDR2 ANQGSEA, per germline. J gave up 0 bases and V 7 bases, and 4 bases lay outside the gene matches. The CDR3 has 13 amino acids.

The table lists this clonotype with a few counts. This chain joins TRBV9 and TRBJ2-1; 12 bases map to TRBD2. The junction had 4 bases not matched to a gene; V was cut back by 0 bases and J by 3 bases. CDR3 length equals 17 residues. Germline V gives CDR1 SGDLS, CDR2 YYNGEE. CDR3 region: CASSVEGTSGYYNEQFF. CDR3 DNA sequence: TGTGCCAGCAGCGTAGAGGGGACTAGCGGGTACTACAATGAGCAGTTCTTC.

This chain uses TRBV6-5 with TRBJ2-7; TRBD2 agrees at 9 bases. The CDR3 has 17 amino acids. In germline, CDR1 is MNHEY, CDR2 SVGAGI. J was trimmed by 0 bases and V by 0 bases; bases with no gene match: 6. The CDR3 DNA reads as TGTGCCAGCAGTTACTCCATATTAGCGGGGGCCTCCTACGAGCAGTACTTC. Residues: CASSYSILAGASYEQYF.

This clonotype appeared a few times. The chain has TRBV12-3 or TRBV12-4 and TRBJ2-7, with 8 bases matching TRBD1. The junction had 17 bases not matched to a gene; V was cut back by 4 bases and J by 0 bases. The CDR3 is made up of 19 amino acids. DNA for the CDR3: TGTGCCAGCAGTTGGGGGAACTACAGGGGGGTGATTAGCTCCTACGAGCAGTACTTC. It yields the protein CASSWGNYRGVISSYEQYF.

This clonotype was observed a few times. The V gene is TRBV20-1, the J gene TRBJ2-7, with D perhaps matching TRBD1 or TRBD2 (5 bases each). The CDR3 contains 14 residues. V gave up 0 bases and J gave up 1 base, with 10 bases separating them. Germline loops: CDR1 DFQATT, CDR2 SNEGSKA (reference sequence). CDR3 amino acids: CSARDGDGSYEQYF. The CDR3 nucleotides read TGCAGTGCTAGAGATGGGGACGGATCCTACGAGCAGTACTTC.

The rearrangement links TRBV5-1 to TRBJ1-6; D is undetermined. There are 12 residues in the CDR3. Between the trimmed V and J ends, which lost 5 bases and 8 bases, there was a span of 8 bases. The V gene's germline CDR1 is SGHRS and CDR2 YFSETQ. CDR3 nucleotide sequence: TGCGCCAGCAGGGCAGAGGATTCACCCCTCCACTTT. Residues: CASRAEDSPLHF.

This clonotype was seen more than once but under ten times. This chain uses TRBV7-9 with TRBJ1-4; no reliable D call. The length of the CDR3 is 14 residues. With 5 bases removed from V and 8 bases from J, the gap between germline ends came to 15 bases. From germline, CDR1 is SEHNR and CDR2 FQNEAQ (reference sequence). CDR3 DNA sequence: TGTGCCAGCAGCGAGATCGCTATCGGGGAAAAACTGTTTTTT. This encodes CASSEIAIGEKLFF.

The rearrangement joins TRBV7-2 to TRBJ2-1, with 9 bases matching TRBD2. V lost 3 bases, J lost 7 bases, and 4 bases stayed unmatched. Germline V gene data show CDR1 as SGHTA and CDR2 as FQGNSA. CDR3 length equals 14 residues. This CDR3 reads CASSFPSGINEQFF. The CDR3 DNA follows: TGTGCCAGCAGCTTCCCTAGCGGGATAAATGAGCAGTTCTTC. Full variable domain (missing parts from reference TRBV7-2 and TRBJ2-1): GAGVSQSPSNKVTEKGKDVELRCDPISGHTALYWYRQSLGQGLEFLIYFQGNSAPDKSGLPSDRFSAERTGGSVSTLTIQRTQQEDSAVYLCASSFPSGINEQFFGPGTRLTVL.

DNA for the CDR3: TGCAGCGTTGAGGGGGGGCTAGCGGGATCAGGGTATACGCAGTATTTT. Residues: CSVEGGLAGSGYTQYF. The chain carries TRBV29-1 and TRBJ2-3; 9 bases are a match to TRBD2. The CDR3 sequence is 16 residues long. The V gene end was trimmed by 3 bases and the J gene end by 7 bases; junction bases not matched to a gene: 14. Germline V CDR1 and CDR2: SQVTM, ANQGSEA.

CDR3 bases: TGTGCCAGCAGCTTAAAACTGGTTCGGAGCGGGGGGCCCCCTCCGTACAATGAGCAGTTCTTC. Translated: CASSLKLVRSGGPPPYNEQFF. The chain employs TRBV7-3 and TRBJ2-1, with 9 bases identical to TRBD2. This CDR3 comprises 21 residues. The germline V gene has CDR1 SGHTA and CDR2 FQGTGA. V was clipped by 1 base and J by 4 bases; unmatched bases: 20.

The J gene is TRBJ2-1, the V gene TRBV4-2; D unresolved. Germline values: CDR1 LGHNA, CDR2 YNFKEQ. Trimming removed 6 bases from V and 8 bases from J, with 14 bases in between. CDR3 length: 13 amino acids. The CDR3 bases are TGTGCCAGCAGGGATTCTAGTGTGGATGAGCAGTTCTTC. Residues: CASRDSSVDEQFF.

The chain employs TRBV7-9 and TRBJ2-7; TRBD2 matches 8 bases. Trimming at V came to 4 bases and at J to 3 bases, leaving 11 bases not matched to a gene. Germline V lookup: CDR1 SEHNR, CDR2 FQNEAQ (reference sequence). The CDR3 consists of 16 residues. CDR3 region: CASSSRGLAGLYEQYF. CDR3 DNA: TGTGCCAGCAGCTCTAGGGGTCTAGCGGGCCTCTACGAGCAGTACTTC.

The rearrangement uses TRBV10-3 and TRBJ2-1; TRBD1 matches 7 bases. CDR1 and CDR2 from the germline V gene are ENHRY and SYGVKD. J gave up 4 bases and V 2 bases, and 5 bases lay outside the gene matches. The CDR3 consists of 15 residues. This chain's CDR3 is CAISEPRQGYNEQFF. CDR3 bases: TGTGCCATCAGTGAGCCGAGACAGGGTTACAATGAGCAGTTCTTC.

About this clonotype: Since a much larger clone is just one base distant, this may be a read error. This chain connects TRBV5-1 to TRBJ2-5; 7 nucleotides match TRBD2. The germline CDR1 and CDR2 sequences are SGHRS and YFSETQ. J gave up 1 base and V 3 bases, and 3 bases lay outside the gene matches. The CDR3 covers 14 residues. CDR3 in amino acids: CASSCTSAQETQYF. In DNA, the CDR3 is TGCGCCAGCAGCTGCACTAGCGCCCAAGAGACCCAGTACTTC.